One and the same sample provided the 8 T cell receptor beta chains below, sequenced in a study of T cell changes during pregnancy in multiple sclerosis (dated by TCRdb to between 2019 and 2020). The library came from the immunoSEQ multiplex PCR assay. As stored in TCRdb, this immuneACCESS dataset retains in-frame rearrangements with V and J assigned. A fraction of the clones does not appear; measured against another copy, unresolved V genes explain less than half of the discrepancy, and the remainder lacks a known reason. Present in this sample are tens of thousands of clones, over 80% of which were seen just once. Jointly, the top ten make up more than 2% of the sample. The starting material was peripheral blood, obtained after pregnancy. These receptors originate from a female donor with multiple sclerosis, enrolled in a pregnancy study.

The chain is built from TRBV29-1 and TRBJ2-5; maybe TRBD1 (6 bases). Trimming pared 7 bases from V and 0 bases from J, leaving 9 bases between. This CDR3 is 12 amino acids long. Germline V gene data show CDR1 as SQVTM and CDR2 as ANQGSEA. The CDR3 spells CSGQGYQETQYF. For the CDR3, the DNA is TGCAGCGGGCAGGGGTACCAAGAGACCCAGTACTTC.

The rearrangement joins TRBV4-1 to TRBJ2-7; no clear D gene. This CDR3 comprises 13 residues. V lost 0 bases to trimming and J lost 6 bases, with 9 bases between them. Germline V gives CDR1 MGHRA, CDR2 YSYEKL. The CDR3 DNA sequence: TGCGCCAGCAGCCAAGATCTCGCCGGCGAGCAGTACTTC. It specifies CASSQDLAGEQYF.

This clone was counted a single time. J is TRBJ1-5 and V is TRBV19; 7 bases match TRBD1. V lost 7 bases to trimming and J lost 9 bases; unmatched junction nucleotides: 12. Germline values: CDR1 LNHDA, CDR2 SQIVND (reference sequence). The CDR3 is 14 amino acids. Written as DNA, the CDR3 is TGTGCCAGTACCATGACAGGGCTTGATCGGCCCCAGCATTTT. Translating it yields CASTMTGLDRPQHF.

This rearrangement joins TRBV6-4 to TRBJ1-3; D uncertain. CDR3 length: 14 amino acids. Germline V gives CDR1 MRHNA, CDR2 SNTAGT. With 0 bases removed from V and 7 bases from J, the gap between germline ends came to 10 bases. The CDR3 protein is CASSDSTRGNTIYF. The CDR3, as DNA: TGTGCCAGCAGTGACTCGACCCGAGGGAACACCATATATTTT.

The chain employs TRBV6-1 and TRBJ2-5, with 8 bases that match TRBD1. CDR1 is MNHNS, CDR2 SASEGT, per germline. The CDR3 is made up of 14 amino acids. With 6 bases clipped from V and 5 bases from J, the junction kept 8 bases outside the gene matches. CDR3 bases: TGTGCCAGCAGCGCCGGACAGGGTTTCGAGACCCAGTACTTC. It specifies CASSAGQGFETQYF.

Comments on this clone: Its ends do not fully match the called genes, so a read error is possible. V and J are TRBV19 and TRBJ2-3; TRBD1 agrees at 7 bases. Germline-derived CDR1 and CDR2 are LNHDA and SQIVND (reference sequence). The CDR3 spans 20 residues. The CDR3 sequence: CASSIDAPILIAMGTVTQYF. CDR3 DNA sequence: TGTGCCAGTAGTATAGATGCCCCCATCTTGATAGCGATGGGGACAGTTACGCAGTATTTT.

The J gene is TRBJ1-2, the V gene TRBV25-1, with 7 bases lining up with TRBD1. The CDR3 is made up of 14 amino acids. Germline V gene sequence: CDR1 MGHDK, CDR2 SYGVNS. Trimming removed 4 bases from V and 2 bases from J; junction bases left unmatched: 4. The CDR3 DNA follows: TGTGCCAGCAGTGGCCTAGGGGGCAACTATGGCTACACCTTC. Amino acids: CASSGLGGNYGYTF.

This sequence joins TRBV30 and TRBJ2-7; tentatively, D is TRBD2 (5 bases). CDR1 and CDR2 (germline): GTSNPN, SVGIG (reference sequence). This CDR3 comprises 14 residues. The germline V and J ends were trimmed by 0 bases and 5 bases, with 14 bases remaining between them. The CDR3 sequence is CAWSVTSKADEQYF. CDR3 sequence (DNA): TGTGCCTGGAGTGTAACTAGTAAGGCCGACGAGCAGTACTTC.